The present TCR beta chain was sequenced within a study of blood T cell repertoires in COVID-19. About the study: Samples of COVID-19 (acute and convalescent) were obtained from the United States, Italy and Spain.

With V trimmed by 1 base and J by 4 bases, 3 bases remained unmatched. The CDR3 runs to 15 residues. Germline CDR1 reads SGHAT; CDR2 reads FQDESV (reference sequence). TCRdb's table, derived via immunoSEQ multiplex PCR, lists solely in-frame clones and lacks some. The sample records 180,000 or so clones, approximately 86% being singletons. The J gene is TRBJ2-1, the V gene TRBV11-1; 8 bases map to TRBD1. The sequenced sample consisted of peripheral blood. This receptor was taken from a man aged 55 to 69 with acute or convalescent COVID-19. The CDR3 nucleotides are TGTGCCAGCAGCTTAGGGACAGGGAGGTACAATGAGCAGTTCTTC. This gives the protein CASSLGTGRYNEQFF. Together with reference TRBV11-1 and TRBJ2-1, the CDR3 gives the full variable domain: EAEVAQSPRYKITEKSQAVAFWCDPISGHATLYWYRQILGQGPELLVQFQDESVVDDSQLPKDRFSAERLKGVDSTLKIQPAELGDSAMYLCASSLGTGRYNEQFFGPGTRLTVL.